This is a list of T cell receptor beta chains from one sample in a study of cytomegalovirus exposure and HLA in healthy donors. The method was immunoSEQ multiplex PCR; TCRdb's version includes in-frame clones alone and lacks a portion of them. The sample consists of about 150,000 clones, about three quarters of them appearing once. What was sequenced was PBMCs. The source is a man aged 40-55 years in good health and CMV-seronegative. Each CDR3 is given with its conserved first and last residue. Each record gives: clone size, D gene, V gene, J gene, CDR3 DNA, CDR3 protein. The D gene is left open where the match is weak. Rows may omit the clone size; those that give it use once, few, many or a size class.

.	.	TRBV5-1	TRBJ2-5	TGCGCCAGCAGCCCGTACAGGGTTCTTGAAGAGACCCAGTACTTC	CASSPYRVLEETQYF
.	TRBD1	TRBV19	TRBJ1-5	TGTGCCAGTAGCCAGGGACAGGTCAATCAGCCCCAGCATTTT	CASSQGQVNQPQHF
.	.	TRBV19	TRBJ2-7	TGTGCCAGTAGTATAGCCGGGGCCTACGAGCAGTACTTC	CASSIAGAYEQYF
.	TRBD1	TRBV5-4	TRBJ2-7	TGTGCCAGCAGTGATCTCCAGACAGGGCCCGACGAGCAGTACTTC	CASSDLQTGPDEQYF
.	TRBD1	TRBV18	TRBJ2-7	TGTGCCAGCTCATCGACAGGGTCGAGGGACGAGCAGTACTTC	CASSSTGSRDEQYF
.	TRBD1	TRBV5-1	TRBJ2-3	TGCGCCAGCAGCTTGGAGGGACAGGGGGGCTCAGATACGCAGTATTTT	CASSLEGQGGSDTQYF
.	.	TRBV4-2	TRBJ1-3	TGTGCCAGCAGCTGGGAGGCGTTGAGCTCTGGAAACACCATATATTTT	CASSWEALSSGNTIYF
once	TRBD2	TRBV10-3	TRBJ2-1	TGTGCCAGCGGGGGGGGCTCCTACAATGAGCAGTTCTTC	CASGGGSYNEQFF
.	.	TRBV15	TRBJ2-5	TGTGCCACCAGCAGGAACGAGGGAGCAGAGACCCAGTACTTC	CATSRNEGAETQYF
.	.	TRBV2	TRBJ2-4	TGTGCCAGCAGTGAAACTGCACTAGCCAAAAACATTCAGTACTTC	CASSETALAKNIQYF
.	TRBD1	TRBV7-9	TRBJ1-6	TGTGCCAGCAGCTTAAGCGGGACAGGGAATTCACCCCTCCACTTT	CASSLSGTGNSPLHF